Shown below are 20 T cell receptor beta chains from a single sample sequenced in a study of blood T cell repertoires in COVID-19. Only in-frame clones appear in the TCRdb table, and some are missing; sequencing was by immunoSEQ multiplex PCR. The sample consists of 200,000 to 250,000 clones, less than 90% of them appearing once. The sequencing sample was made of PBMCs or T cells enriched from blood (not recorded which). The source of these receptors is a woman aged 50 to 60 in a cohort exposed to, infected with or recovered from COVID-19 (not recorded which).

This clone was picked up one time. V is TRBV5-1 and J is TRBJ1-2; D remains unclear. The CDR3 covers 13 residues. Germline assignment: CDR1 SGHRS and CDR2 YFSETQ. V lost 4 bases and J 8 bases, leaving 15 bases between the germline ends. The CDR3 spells CASSTAGSEGYTF. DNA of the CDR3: TGCGCCAGCAGCACCGCGGGATCGGAGGGCTACACCTTC.

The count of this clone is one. The CDR3 sequence is CASKQDRVGEKLFF. In nucleotides, the CDR3 is TGTGCCAGCAAACAGGACAGGGTGGGTGAAAAACTGTTTTTT. V is TRBV28 and J is TRBJ1-4; 8 bases line up with TRBD1. CDR1 MDHEN and CDR2 SYDVKM come from the germline V gene. V lost 7 bases and J lost 7; bases outside the gene matches: 8. The CDR3 spans 14 residues.

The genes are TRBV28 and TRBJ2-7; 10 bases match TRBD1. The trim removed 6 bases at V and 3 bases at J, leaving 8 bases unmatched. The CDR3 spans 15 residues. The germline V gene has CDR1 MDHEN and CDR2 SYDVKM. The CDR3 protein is CASRKRDRGFYEQYF. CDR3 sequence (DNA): TGTGCCAGCAGAAAAAGGGACAGGGGATTCTACGAGCAGTACTTC.

CDR3 sequence reads: CSASEDRGVVNMNTEAFF. CDR3 bases: TGCAGTGCTAGTGAGGACAGGGGGGTCGTTAACATGAACACTGAAGCTTTCTTT. The chain carries TRBV20-1 and TRBJ1-1; 10 nucleotides agree with TRBD1. J gave up 0 bases and V 3 bases, and 13 bases lay outside the gene matches. Germline V CDR1 and CDR2: DFQATT, SNEGSKA (reference sequence). CDR3 size: 18 residues.

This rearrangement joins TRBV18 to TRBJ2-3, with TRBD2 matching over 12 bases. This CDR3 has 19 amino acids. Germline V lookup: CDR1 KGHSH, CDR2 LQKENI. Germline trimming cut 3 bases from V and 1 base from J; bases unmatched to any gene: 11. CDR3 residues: CASSPSLIRLAGGTDTQYF. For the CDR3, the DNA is TGTGCCAGCTCACCTTCCTTAATTCGACTAGCGGGGGGCACAGATACGCAGTATTTT.

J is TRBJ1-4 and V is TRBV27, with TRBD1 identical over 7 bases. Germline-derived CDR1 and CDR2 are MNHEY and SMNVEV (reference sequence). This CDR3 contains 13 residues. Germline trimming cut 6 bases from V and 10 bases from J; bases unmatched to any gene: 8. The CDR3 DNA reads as TGTGCCAGCAGGGGGGACAGCGGAGGAAAACTGTTTTTT. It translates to CASRGDSGGKLFF.

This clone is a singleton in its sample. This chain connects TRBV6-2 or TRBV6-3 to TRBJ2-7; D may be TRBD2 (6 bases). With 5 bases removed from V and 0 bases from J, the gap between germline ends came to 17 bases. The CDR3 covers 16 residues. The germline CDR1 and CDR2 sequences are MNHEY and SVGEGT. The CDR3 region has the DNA TGTGCCAGCAGTCTATGGGAGGACACTACCTCCTACGAGCAGTACTTC. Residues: CASSLWEDTTSYEQYF.

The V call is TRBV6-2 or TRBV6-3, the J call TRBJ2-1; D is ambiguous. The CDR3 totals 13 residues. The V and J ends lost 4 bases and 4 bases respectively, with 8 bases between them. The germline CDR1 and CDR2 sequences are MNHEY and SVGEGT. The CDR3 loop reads CASSSPRYNEQFF. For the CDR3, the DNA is TGTGCCAGCAGTTCGCCTAGGTACAATGAGCAGTTCTTC.

CDR3 DNA: TGTGCCAGCTCCATCGACAGGAACTATGGCTACACCTTC. This codes for CASSIDRNYGYTF. This chain connects TRBV18 to TRBJ1-2; maybe TRBD1 (6 bases). The CDR3 contains 13 residues. V was cut by 6 bases and J by 2 bases, with 10 bases left in between. Germline CDR1 is KGHSH and CDR2 is LQKENI.

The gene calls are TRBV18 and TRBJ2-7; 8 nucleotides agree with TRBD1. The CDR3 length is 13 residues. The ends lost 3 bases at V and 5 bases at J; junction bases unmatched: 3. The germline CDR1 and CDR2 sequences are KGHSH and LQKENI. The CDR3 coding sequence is TGTGCCAGCTCACCCAGGGGGCTCCACGAGCAGTACTTC. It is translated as CASSPRGLHEQYF. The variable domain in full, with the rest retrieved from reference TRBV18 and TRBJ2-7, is NAGVMQNPRHLVRRRGQEARLRCSPMKGHSHVYWYRQLPEEGLKFMVYLQKENIIDESGMPKERFSAEFPKEGPSILRIQQVVRGDSAAYFCASSPRGLHEQYFGPGTRLTVT.

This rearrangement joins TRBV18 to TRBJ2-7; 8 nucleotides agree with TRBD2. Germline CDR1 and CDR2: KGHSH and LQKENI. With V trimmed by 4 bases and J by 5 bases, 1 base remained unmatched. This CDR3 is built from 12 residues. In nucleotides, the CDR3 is TGTGCCAGCTCACTGCGGGGGGACGAGCAGTACTTC. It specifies CASSLRGDEQYF.

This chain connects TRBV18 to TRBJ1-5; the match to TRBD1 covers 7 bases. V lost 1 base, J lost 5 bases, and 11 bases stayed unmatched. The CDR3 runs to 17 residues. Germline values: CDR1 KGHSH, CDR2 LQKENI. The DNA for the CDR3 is TGTGCCAGCTCACCACAAGGGGGCTTAGGTGGCGATCAGCCCCAGCATTTT. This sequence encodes CASSPQGGLGGDQPQHF.

In nucleotides, the CDR3 is TGTGCCAGCAGCTTAGGGCCGACATCCTCTGGAAACACCATATATTTT. This sequence encodes CASSLGPTSSGNTIYF. The gene calls are TRBV7-2 and TRBJ1-3, with D uncertain. The germline V gene has CDR1 SGHTA and CDR2 FQGNSA. The CDR3 has 16 residues. V lost 1 base to trimming and J lost 0 bases, with 10 bases between them.

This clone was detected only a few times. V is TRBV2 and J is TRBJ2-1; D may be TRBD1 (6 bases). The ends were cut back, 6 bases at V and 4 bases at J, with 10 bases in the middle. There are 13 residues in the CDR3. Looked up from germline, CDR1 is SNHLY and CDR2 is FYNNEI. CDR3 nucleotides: TGTGCCAGCAGAATGGACAGATACAATGAGCAGTTCTTC. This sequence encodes CASRMDRYNEQFF.

The CDR3 protein is CASSRQENSPLHF. The CDR3 nucleotides read TGTGCCAGCAGTAGACAGGAAAATTCACCCCTCCACTTT. The rearrangement links TRBV6-5 to TRBJ1-6; possible D gene TRBD1, 6 bases. Looked up from germline, CDR1 is MNHEY and CDR2 is SVGAGI. Trimming pared 5 bases from V and 7 bases from J, leaving 9 bases between. This CDR3 region has 13 residues.

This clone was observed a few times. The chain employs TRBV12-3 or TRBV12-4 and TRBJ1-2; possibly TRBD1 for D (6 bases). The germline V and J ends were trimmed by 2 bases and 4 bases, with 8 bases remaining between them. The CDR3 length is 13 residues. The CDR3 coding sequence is TGTGCCAGCAGTTTAACAGGGACCTATGGCTACACCTTC. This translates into CASSLTGTYGYTF.

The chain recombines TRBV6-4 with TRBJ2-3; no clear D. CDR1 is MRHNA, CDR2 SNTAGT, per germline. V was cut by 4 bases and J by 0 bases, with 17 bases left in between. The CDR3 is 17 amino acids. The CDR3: CASSVGRPLTSTDTQYF. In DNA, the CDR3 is TGTGCCAGCAGTGTTGGTAGGCCACTGACTAGCACAGATACGCAGTATTTT.

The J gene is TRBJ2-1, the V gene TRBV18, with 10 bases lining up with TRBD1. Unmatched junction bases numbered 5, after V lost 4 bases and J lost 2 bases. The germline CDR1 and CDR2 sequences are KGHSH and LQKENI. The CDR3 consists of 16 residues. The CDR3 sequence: CASSLGQGGTYNEQFF. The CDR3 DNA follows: TGTGCCAGCTCACTAGGACAGGGGGGTACCTACAATGAGCAGTTCTTC. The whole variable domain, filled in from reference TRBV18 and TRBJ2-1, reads NAGVMQNPRHLVRRRGQEARLRCSPMKGHSHVYWYRQLPEEGLKFMVYLQKENIIDESGMPKERFSAEFPKEGPSILRIQQVVRGDSAAYFCASSLGQGGTYNEQFFGPGTRLTVL.

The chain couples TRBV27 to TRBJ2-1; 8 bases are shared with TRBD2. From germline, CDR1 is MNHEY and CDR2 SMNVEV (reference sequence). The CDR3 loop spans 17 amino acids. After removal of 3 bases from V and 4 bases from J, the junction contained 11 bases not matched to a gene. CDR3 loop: CASSLYFPGLEYNEQFF. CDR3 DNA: TGTGCCAGCAGTTTGTATTTCCCGGGACTAGAGTACAATGAGCAGTTCTTC.

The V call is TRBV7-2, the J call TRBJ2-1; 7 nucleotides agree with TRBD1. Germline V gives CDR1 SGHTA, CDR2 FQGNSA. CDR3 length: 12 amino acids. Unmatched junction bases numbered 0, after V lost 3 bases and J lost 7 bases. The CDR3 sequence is CASSFRGNEQFF. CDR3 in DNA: TGTGCCAGCAGCTTCAGGGGGAATGAGCAGTTCTTC. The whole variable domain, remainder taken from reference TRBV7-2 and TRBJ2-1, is GAGVSQSPSNKVTEKGKDVELRCDPISGHTALYWYRQSLGQGLEFLIYFQGNSAPDKSGLPSDRFSAERTGGSVSTLTIQRTQQEDSAVYLCASSFRGNEQFFGPGTRLTVL.